This is a list of T cell receptor beta chains from one sample in a study of CD8+ T cells in alopecia areata. Clones were sequenced by immunoSEQ multiplex PCR, and TCRdb holds only the in-frame ones, with some missing. The data show about 120,000 clones, roughly 55% seen once. The sample here was CD8+ T cells sorted from blood, taken at week 24, from a patient treated with tofacitinib. These receptors were obtained from a human donor with alopecia areata. CDR3s include the opening cysteine and the closing phenylalanine or tryptophan. D genes are given only for firm matches. The size field is filled for only some rows; it gives once, few, many or a size class.

j_call	d_call	clone_size	v_call	cdr3_aa	cdr3_nt
TRBJ2-7	TRBD1	.	TRBV13	CASSSTGEQYF	TGTGCCAGCAGCTCCACAGGGGAACAGTACTTC
TRBJ2-6	.	.	TRBV13	CASSSRGANVLTF	TGTGCCAGCAGCTCCCGAGGGGCCAACGTCCTGACTTTC
TRBJ1-5	.	.	TRBV5-6	CASSSGGLGNQPQHF	TGTGCCAGCAGCTCCGGGGGGTTGGGCAATCAGCCCCAGCATTTT
TRBJ2-2	.	few	TRBV10-3	CATGDTGELFF	TGTGCCACGGGGGACACCGGGGAGCTGTTTTTT
TRBJ2-7	TRBD1	.	TRBV5-4	CASSQGDYEQYF	TGTGCCAGCAGCCAGGGGGACTACGAGCAGTACTTC
TRBJ2-1	.	few	TRBV19	CASSPVLSSYNEQFF	TGTGCCAGTAGTCCTGTCCTGAGCTCCTACAATGAGCAGTTCTTC
TRBJ2-3	.	few	TRBV7-2	CASSFNWGRGDTDTQYF	TGTGCCAGCAGCTTCAACTGGGGCAGGGGGGACACAGATACGCAGTATTTT
TRBJ2-7	TRBD2	few	TRBV19	CASSAAGGTYEQYF	TGTGCCAGTAGTGCAGCGGGGGGCACCTACGAGCAGTACTTC
TRBJ2-1	TRBD2	many	TRBV10-3	CAISETKGLAGGNEQFF	TGTGCCATCAGTGAGACCAAAGGGCTAGCGGGGGGCAATGAGCAGTTCTTC
TRBJ1-1	.	.	TRBV28	CASSLPGPTRTEAFF	TGTGCCAGCAGTTTGCCGGGCCCAACACGCACTGAAGCTTTCTTT
TRBJ2-3	TRBD2	few	TRBV29-1	CSVAGLAGGSSTDTQYF	TGCAGCGTTGCGGGACTAGCGGGGGGATCTAGCACAGATACGCAGTATTTT
TRBJ2-3	TRBD2	.	TRBV29-1	CSVAGTSGHLGTDTQYF	TGCAGCGTCGCCGGGACTAGCGGCCACCTGGGGACAGATACGCAGTATTTT
TRBJ1-4	.	few	TRBV27	CASSFGTGRSEKLFF	TGTGCCAGCAGTTTTGGGACGGGAAGAAGTGAAAAACTGTTTTTT
TRBJ1-1	.	once	TRBV7-9	CASRSGNSEAFF	TGTGCCAGCAGAAGTGGCAATTCTGAAGCTTTCTTT
TRBJ2-5	.	.	TRBV5-4	CASSLAGGQETQYF	TGTGCCAGCAGCTTGGCAGGGGGGCAAGAGACCCAGTACTTC
TRBJ2-6	TRBD2	few	TRBV27	CASRKGTISGANVLTF	TGTGCCAGCAGGAAGGGGACTATCTCTGGGGCCAACGTCCTGACTTTC
TRBJ2-3	.	few	TRBV14	CASSQDRNRAGDTQYF	TGTGCCAGCAGCCAAGACAGGAACAGGGCGGGAGATACGCAGTATTTT
TRBJ2-2	TRBD2	.	TRBV6-1	CASRTSGDTGELFF	TGTGCCAGCAGGACTAGCGGGGACACCGGGGAGCTGTTTTTT
TRBJ1-6	.	.	TRBV9	CASSVGSSYNSPLHF	TGTGCCAGCAGCGTTGGGAGCTCCTATAATTCACCCCTCCACTTT
TRBJ2-1	TRBD2	few	TRBV11-2	CASSRAGLASNEQFF	TGTGCCAGCAGCCGTGCGGGACTAGCGTCCAATGAGCAGTTCTTC
TRBJ2-5	TRBD2	.	TRBV9	CASSPRGGSGEGTQYF	TGTGCCAGCAGCCCCCGTGGTGGTAGCGGGGAGGGGACCCAGTACTTC
TRBJ2-7	TRBD2	.	TRBV6-6	CASSRLAGGIFYEQYF	TGTGCCAGCAGCCGACTAGCGGGGGGGATATTCTACGAGCAGTACTTC
TRBJ1-6	.	.	TRBV25-1	CASSESPHGYNSPLHF	TGTGCCAGCAGTGAATCCCCACATGGCTATAATTCACCCCTCCACTTT
TRBJ1-2	.	few	TRBV14	CASSRLGEYGYTF	TGTGCCAGCAGCCGTCTCGGGGAATATGGCTACACCTTC
TRBJ2-7	.	.	TRBV30	CAWSDGLEQYF	TGTGCCTGGAGTGATGGACTCGAGCAGTACTTC
TRBJ2-7	TRBD2	.	TRBV27	CASSPLSGGAYEQYF	TGTGCCAGCAGTCCCCTTAGCGGGGGGGCCTACGAGCAGTACTTC
TRBJ2-5	.	few	TRBV25-1	CASSETDQETQYF	TGTGCCAGCAGTGAAACAGATCAAGAGACCCAGTACTTC
TRBJ1-4	.	few	TRBV20-1	CSALGEKLFF	TGCAGTGCCCTGGGGGAAAAACTGTTTTTT
TRBJ2-2	TRBD1	.	TRBV2	CASSSTRTGTYTGELFF	TGTGCCAGCAGCTCAACTCGGACAGGGACGTACACCGGGGAGCTGTTTTTT
TRBJ1-6	TRBD1	.	TRBV25-1	CASSPTGDYNSPLHF	TGTGCCAGCAGTCCGACAGGGGATTATAATTCACCCCTCCACTTT
TRBJ2-3	TRBD2	.	TRBV15	CATRFLAGGTDTQYF	TGTGCCACCAGGTTCCTAGCGGGGGGCACAGATACGCAGTATTTT
TRBJ1-1	.	.	TRBV29-1	CSVALTEAFF	TGCAGCGTTGCTCTTACTGAAGCTTTCTTT
TRBJ1-6	.	.	TRBV7-9	CASSFRASSYNSPLHF	TGTGCCAGCAGCTTCCGCGCCAGCTCCTATAATTCACCCCTCCACTTT
TRBJ2-3	TRBD1	.	TRBV7-2	CASSQYYRGPPDTQYF	TGTGCCAGCAGCCAGTACTACAGGGGGCCCCCAGATACGCAGTATTTT
TRBJ1-5	.	.	TRBV19	CASSIRQDYNQPQHF	TGTGCCAGTAGTATCAGGCAAGATTACAACCAGCCCCAGCATTTT
TRBJ2-2	.	.	TRBV4-1	CASSPSVGAHENTGELFF	TGCGCCAGCAGCCCATCAGTCGGAGCACACGAGAACACCGGGGAGCTGTTTTTT
TRBJ2-7	TRBD1	.	TRBV5-4	CASSLAGQGDEQYF	TGTGCCAGCAGCTTGGCCGGACAGGGCGACGAGCAGTACTTC
TRBJ2-3	.	.	TRBV9	CASSVEAGSTDTQYF	TGTGCCAGCAGCGTAGAGGCAGGAAGCACAGATACGCAGTATTTT
TRBJ2-7	TRBD2	.	TRBV5-4	CASSFRGGAYEQYF	TGTGCCAGCAGCTTTCGCGGGGGGGCCTACGAGCAGTACTTC
TRBJ1-2	.	once	TRBV9	CASSVGQGHGYTF	TGTGCCAGCAGCGTAGGGCAGGGTCATGGCTACACCTTC